One sample yielded the 32 T cell receptor beta chains listed below, sequenced in a study of identical twins. TCRdb re-derived calls from the 5' RACE reads in MiXCR, one entry per CDR3 protein. The data show about 700,000 distinct CDR3 sequences, under 9% seen once. A further study also used this sample, focusing on yellow fever vaccine responses in identical twins.

Material for sequencing was PBMCs. These receptor sequences come from a woman younger than 30 in good health.

This clonotype was found a few times. The V gene is TRBV14, the J gene TRBJ2-5, with D tentatively TRBD1 (5 bases). The CDR3 is 15 amino acids. Germline lookup yields CDR1 SGHDN and CDR2 FVKESK. Trimming removed 2 bases from V and 2 bases from J, with 12 bases in between. CDR3 DNA: TGTGCCAGCAGCCAAATCGGGCAGGGACAAGAGACCCAGTACTTC. This translates into CASSQIGQGQETQYF.

The sample holds many counts of this clonotype. This chain uses TRBV14 with TRBJ2-1, with TRBD2 as a possible D gene (5 bases). The germline gives CDR1 SGHDN, CDR2 FVKESK. There are 14 residues in the CDR3. V dropped 5 bases and J dropped 16 bases, with 24 bases sitting between them. CDR3 sequence reads: CASSSLGGETEAFF. CDR3 sequence (DNA): TGTGCCAGCAGCTCCCTAGGAGGAGAGACGGAGGCCTTCTTC.

V gene TRBV10-3 combines with J gene TRBJ2-5; the D gene is possibly TRBD2 (7 bases). Trimming removed 2 bases at V and 3 bases at J, with 13 bases between. CDR3 length equals 15 residues. CDR1 is ENHRY and CDR2 is SYGVKD in the germline V gene. CDR3 amino acids: CAISEEGGLEETQYF. DNA of the CDR3: TGTGCCATCAGTGAGGAGGGGGGGCTGGAAGAGACCCAGTACTTC.

This clonotype turned up a few times. The chain has TRBV4-2 and TRBJ2-1, with D perhaps matching TRBD1 (7 bases). This CDR3 is 17 amino acids long. With 0 bases removed from V and 10 bases from J, the gap between germline ends came to 22 bases. CDR1 and CDR2 (germline): LGHNA, YNFKEQ. The CDR3 DNA reads as TGTGCCAGCAGCCAAGATCGGTCCGCGGGGCAGGGGGTCGAGCAGTTCTTC. The encoded protein is CASSQDRSAGQGVEQFF.

The chain employs TRBV9 and TRBJ2-5; D is ambiguous. V lost 6 bases, J lost 2 bases, and 17 bases lay in between. CDR3 size: 15 residues. Germline lookup yields CDR1 SGDLS and CDR2 YYNGEE. The CDR3 nucleotides are TGTGCCAGCACACGCAGGCTTCAGGTTCAAGAGACCCAGTACTTC. Translated: CASTRRLQVQETQYF.

This clonotype appeared a few times. The chain is built from TRBV20-1 and TRBJ2-3, with D perhaps matching TRBD1 (6 bases). The germline V gene has CDR1 DFQATT and CDR2 SNEGSKA (reference sequence). The CDR3 has 14 amino acids. The V gene lost 3 bases and the J gene lost 4 bases, with 14 bases spanning the gap. The CDR3: CSARGALRADTQYF. The CDR3 DNA follows: TGCAGTGCTAGGGGGGCCCTCAGGGCAGATACGCAGTATTTT.

This clonotype was seen only a few times. CDR3 in amino acids: CSAQARPSGKAGFPYEQYF. CDR3 DNA: TGCAGTGCCCAAGCTCGCCCTAGCGGGAAGGCTGGATTTCCCTACGAGCAGTACTTC. The gene calls are TRBV20-1 and TRBJ2-7; TRBD2 matches at 9 bases. From germline, CDR1 is DFQATT and CDR2 SNEGSKA (reference sequence). V lost 6 bases, J lost 2 bases, and 23 bases stayed unmatched. The CDR3 consists of 19 residues.

The chain combines TRBV11-2 with TRBJ2-3, with TRBD2 matching over 8 bases. The V gene end was trimmed by 5 bases and the J gene end by 2 bases; junction bases not matched to a gene: 18. The germline CDR1 and CDR2 sequences are SGHAT and FQNNGV. The CDR3 is 19 amino acids. The CDR3 loop reads CASSPFFQWRGAATDTQYF. DNA for the CDR3: TGTGCCAGCAGCCCATTCTTCCAGTGGCGGGGGGCCGCCACAGATACGCAGTATTTT.

This clonotype was seen only a few times. The chain links TRBV9 to TRBJ2-7; D remains unclear. The CDR3 extends over 14 amino acids. Germline V gene data show CDR1 as SGDLS and CDR2 as YYNGEE. The ends were cut back, 0 bases at V and 3 bases at J, with 10 bases in the middle. The CDR3 sequence: CASSVDFLGYEQYF. The CDR3 DNA reads TGTGCCAGCAGCGTAGACTTCTTGGGCTACGAGCAGTACTTC.

The chain has TRBV9 and TRBJ1-6; D remains unclear. The CDR3 sequence is 14 residues long. CDR1 SGDLS and CDR2 YYNGEE come from the germline V gene. V shed 2 bases and J shed 12 bases, with 15 bases lying between them. The CDR3 here is CASSVTFKREPLHF. DNA for the CDR3: TGTGCCAGCAGCGTTACTTTTAAAAGGGAACCCCTCCACTTT.

This clonotype was detected only a few times. This rearrangement joins TRBV25-1 to TRBJ2-3, with D possibly matching TRBD1 (7 bases). Per germline, CDR1 MGHDK and CDR2 SYGVNS. The CDR3 is 14 residues long. The germline V and J ends were trimmed by 10 bases and 0 bases, with 14 bases remaining between them. The CDR3 DNA sequence: TGTGCCACCGCGGGACAGACTAGCACAGATACGCAGTATTTT. Its protein product is CATAGQTSTDTQYF.

The J gene is TRBJ2-2, the V gene TRBV7-2; TRBD2 aligns across 10 bases. Trimming removed 4 bases from V and 5 bases from J; junction bases left unmatched: 7. The CDR3 is made up of 16 amino acids. Germline loops: CDR1 SGHTA, CDR2 FQGNSA. This chain's CDR3 is CASSYKAGGPTGELFF. In DNA, the CDR3 is TGTGCCAGCAGCTACAAAGCGGGGGGGCCGACCGGGGAGCTGTTTTTT. Supplemented by reference TRBV7-2 and TRBJ2-2, the full variable domain reads GAGVSQSPSNKVTEKGKDVELRCDPISGHTALYWYRQSLGQGLEFLIYFQGNSAPDKSGLPSDRFSAERTGGSVSTLTIQRTQQEDSAVYLCASSYKAGGPTGELFFGEGSRLTVL.

CDR3 in DNA: TGCGCCAGCAGCCAAGATCGGGAGGGCCCCTACAATGAGCAGTTCTTC. Protein sequence: CASSQDREGPYNEQFF. The chain recombines TRBV4-3 with TRBJ2-1; 8 nucleotides match TRBD2. Germline V lookup: CDR1 LGHNA, CDR2 YSLEER. This CDR3 has 16 amino acids. The junction had 3 bases not matched to a gene; V was cut back by 0 bases and J by 2 bases.

The V call is TRBV10-3, the J call TRBJ2-3, with 13 bases lining up with TRBD2. CDR1 and CDR2 from the germline V gene are ENHRY and SYGVKD. V lost 2 bases and J lost 2; bases outside the gene matches: 4. The CDR3 is 17 amino acids. Here the CDR3 reads CAISETGLAGDTDTQYF. CDR3 bases: TGTGCCATCAGTGAGACCGGACTAGCGGGAGACACAGATACGCAGTATTTT.

About this clonotype itself: Compared with germline, one end of the junction differs, possibly owing to a read error. The rearrangement links TRBV7-7 to TRBJ2-7; D is possibly TRBD1 (6 bases). Germline assignment: CDR1 SSHAT and CDR2 FNYEAQ (reference sequence). The CDR3 consists of 16 residues. CDR3 loop: CASSPHGPPGAYEQYF. The CDR3 DNA sequence: TGTGCTAGCAGCCCCCACGGCCCCCCAGGGGCCTACGAGCAGTACTTC.

This clonotype was recorded at least ten times. The chain employs TRBV2 and TRBJ1-5; no reliable D call. V was trimmed by 6 bases and J by 3 bases, leaving 12 bases between them. The V gene's germline CDR1 is SNHLY and CDR2 FYNNEI. The CDR3 loop spans 14 amino acids. CDR3 DNA sequence: TGTGCCAGCAGGCCGGGCCTATCCAATCAGCCCCAGCATTTT. Protein sequence: CASRPGLSNQPQHF. Based on the CDR3 plus reference TRBV2 and TRBJ1-5, the full variable domain is EPEVTQTPSHQVTQMGQEVILRCVPISNHLYFYWYRQILGQKVEFLVSFYNNEISEKSEIFDDQFSVERPDGSNFTLKIRSTKLEDSAMYFCASRPGLSNQPQHFGDGTRLSIL.

This clonotype occurred a few times. This rearrangement joins TRBV11-1 to TRBJ2-1; maybe TRBD2 (5 bases). Trimming cost V 2 bases and J 0 bases, with 17 bases left between them. The length of the CDR3 is 18 residues. Germline CDR1 reads SGHAT; CDR2 reads FQDESV (reference sequence). CDR3 sequence (DNA): TGTGCCAGCAGCTTAATTCCTTCGGACTCTGGCTCCTACAATGAGCAGTTCTTC. This encodes CASSLIPSDSGSYNEQFF.

In this sample, this clonotype turned up many times. The chain is built from TRBV27 and TRBJ2-3, with D perhaps matching TRBD2 (5 bases). The CDR3 loop spans 14 amino acids. The V and J ends lost 8 bases and 0 bases respectively, with 12 bases between them. Germline lookup yields CDR1 MNHEY and CDR2 SMNVEV (reference sequence). CDR3 nucleotide sequence: TGTGCCAGCGGCGGCGGGCCTAGCACAGATACGCAGTATTTT. Its translation is CASGGGPSTDTQYF.

This chain uses TRBV12-3 or TRBV12-4 with TRBJ2-2, with D possibly called TRBD1 or TRBD2 (6 bases each). The CDR3 length is 13 residues. The V end was cut by 3 bases, the J end by 6 bases, with 8 bases between. CDR3 DNA sequence: TGTGCCAGCAGTTTCGGGGGCTCCGGGGAGCTGTTTTTT. This codes for CASSFGGSGELFF.

This clonotype was seen a handful of times. The gene calls are TRBV12-3 or TRBV12-4 and TRBJ2-1; D may be TRBD1 or TRBD2 (6 bases each). Deletions cut 4 bases from V and 4 bases from J, with 14 bases between. The CDR3 spans 15 residues. The CDR3 sequence: CASSSPGATYNEQFF. CDR3 coding DNA: TGTGCCAGCAGTTCCCCGGGGGCAACGTACAATGAGCAGTTCTTC.

This chain joins TRBV5-1 and TRBJ2-1, with D perhaps matching TRBD1 or TRBD2 (5 bases each). Looked up from germline, CDR1 is SGHRS and CDR2 is YFSETQ. Trimming removed 3 bases at V and 4 bases at J, with 11 bases between. The CDR3 is 14 amino acids. The CDR3 DNA reads as TGCGCCAGCAGCTCCGGGACCCAATACAATGAGCAGTTCTTC. Translating gives CASSSGTQYNEQFF.

The V gene is TRBV10-1, the J gene TRBJ2-7, with TRBD1 identical over 7 bases. V was pared by 4 bases and J by 4 bases, with 7 bases of the junction left unmatched. The CDR3 loop spans 14 amino acids. Germline loops: CDR1 WNHNN, CDR2 SYGVQD (reference sequence). The CDR3 sequence is CASSADRERYEQYF. In DNA, the CDR3 is TGCGCCAGCAGTGCCGACAGGGAGCGGTACGAGCAGTACTTC.

The table lists this clonotype with a few counts. The chain joins TRBV10-3 to TRBJ1-3, with 7 bases identical to TRBD1. Germline V lookup: CDR1 ENHRY, CDR2 SYGVKD. Germline trimming cut 3 bases from V and 5 bases from J; bases unmatched to any gene: 4. The length of the CDR3 is 14 residues. The CDR3 here is CAISDDRVRNTIYF. For the CDR3, the DNA is TGTGCCATCAGTGACGACAGGGTTAGAAACACCATATATTTT.

This clonotype came up a few times. The genes are TRBV24-1 and TRBJ2-1; D is perhaps TRBD1 (5 bases). Germline V gene data show CDR1 as KGHDR and CDR2 as SFDVKD. Trimming took 3 bases from V and 3 from J, leaving 14 bases between them. CDR3 length: 16 residues. Here the CDR3 DNA reads TGTGCCACCAGTGATAACCGAGACAGAAGCTACAATGAGCAGTTCTTC. The encoded protein is CATSDNRDRSYNEQFF.

V is TRBV12-3 or TRBV12-4 and J is TRBJ2-2, with D possibly TRBD1 on 5 matching bases. V was trimmed by 2 bases and J by 5 bases, leaving 27 bases between them. This CDR3 is built from 20 residues. The CDR3 here is CASSLYWWQGGRVETGELFF. CDR3 DNA: TGTGCCAGCAGTTTATATTGGTGGCAGGGCGGTAGGGTGGAAACCGGGGAGCTGTTTTTT.

A few counts support this clonotype. Likely a read error: the CDR3 ends without its conserved phenylalanine or tryptophan. The DNA is left out, because the CDR3 cannot be placed on it with certainty; the CDR3 is given as TCRdb lists it. The chain links TRBV6-1 to TRBJ2-1; the table calls TRBD2, which could not be checked here. The CDR3 length is 16 residues, termini included. Germline lookup yields CDR1 MNHNS and CDR2 SASEGT. This CDR3 is CASSEQTGSIAGAGVV.

The V call is TRBV27, the J call TRBJ1-1; D unclear. Germline assignment: CDR1 MNHEY and CDR2 SMNVEV (reference sequence). CDR3 length: 13 amino acids. Trimming stripped 4 bases from V and 7 bases from J, with 13 bases between. The CDR3 reads CASSSRLPDEAFF. DNA of the CDR3: TGTGCCAGCAGTTCCCGGCTTCCAGATGAAGCTTTCTTT.

The chain uses TRBV21-1 and TRBJ1-1. TRBV21-1 has pseudogene status. The CDR3 runs 15 residues. The CDR3: CASSKGRNSTTEAFF. In DNA form, the CDR3 reads TGTGCCAGCAGCAAAGGGCGGAACAGTACCACTGAAGCTTTCTTT.

A few counts support this clonotype. V is TRBV12-3 or TRBV12-4 and J is TRBJ2-1, with 14 bases lining up with TRBD2. The CDR3 consists of 20 residues. The junction had 11 bases not matched to a gene; V was cut back by 3 bases and J by 1 base. CDR3 nucleotides: TGTGCCAGCAGTTTCAAAGGTGGGACTAGCGGGAGCGGGTCCTACAATGAGCAGTTCTTC. Translation: CASSFKGGTSGSGSYNEQFF.

V is TRBV6-5 and J is TRBJ1-1; 7 positions match TRBD1. Per germline, CDR1 MNHEY and CDR2 SVGAGI. V was pared by 4 bases and J by 8 bases, with 10 bases of the junction left unmatched. The length of the CDR3 is 14 residues. The CDR3 nucleotides are TGTGCCAGCAGTTTCCTGGTACAGGGGCCCGAAGCTTTCTTT. It translates to CASSFLVQGPEAFF.

The rearrangement joins TRBV7-2 to TRBJ2-3, with 7 bases fitting TRBD2. The ends lost 1 base at V and 5 bases at J; junction bases unmatched: 9. CDR1 and CDR2 from the germline V gene are SGHTA and FQGNSA. CDR3 length: 16 residues. In DNA form, the CDR3 reads TGTGCCAGCAGCTTAGTGCCGGGGGGTCCAGGAGATACGCAGTATTTT. This sequence encodes CASSLVPGGPGDTQYF.

This clonotype was counted between two and nine times. This sequence joins TRBV9 and TRBJ1-2; D may be TRBD1 (6 bases). Trimming took off 0 bases at V and 4 bases at J, with 10 bases between the two ends. The CDR3 covers 14 residues. Germline V gene sequence: CDR1 SGDLS, CDR2 YYNGEE. CDR3 region: CASSVEQGGYGYTF. DNA for the CDR3: TGTGCCAGCAGCGTAGAACAGGGTGGCTATGGCTACACCTTC.